This entry features one TCR beta chain sequence. The antigen is not known. Germline V gives CDR1 SGHTA, CDR2 FQGNSA. The length of the CDR3 is 16 residues. Unmatched junction bases numbered 9, after V lost 5 bases and J lost 4 bases. Repertoires were generated with immunoSEQ multiplex PCR, while TCRdb's copy carries only in-frame clones and drops some. The sample contains around 65,000 clones, approximately 90% of which appear only once. This sample was included in a study of OX40 agonist ivuxolimab in advanced cancers. Study overall: Ivuxolimab, an agonist antibody against OX40 (CD134), was given to patients. Study-level results: Antigen specificity of clonally expanded peripheral T cells was not established.

No patient had autoimmune disease or received systemic immunosuppression. The source was CD4+ or CD8+ T cells sorted from blood, collected in a trial of the OX40 agonist ivuxolimab. This TCR was sampled from an adult with an advanced solid tumor such as melanoma, head and neck, liver or kidney cancer. V usage is TRBV7-2 and J usage is TRBJ1-4; 8 positions agree with TRBD1. The chain's CDR3 is CASSMGQVFNNEKLFF. The CDR3 DNA reads as TGTGCCAGCAGCATGGGACAGGTATTTAATAATGAAAAACTGTTTTTT.